These T cell receptor beta chains were read from a single sample in a study of cytomegalovirus exposure and HLA in healthy donors. The data were produced by immunoSEQ multiplex PCR, yet TCRdb's version contains in-frame clones alone and is incomplete. The sample comprises about 160,000 clones, 79% of which are singletons, and under 2.5% rests with the top ten. The specimen was PBMCs. The receptors stem from a man in his forties or fifties in good health and CMV-seronegative. CDR3s include the opening cysteine and the closing phenylalanine or tryptophan. The D gene is left open where the match is weak. The size entry is marked missing in some rows and otherwise reads once, few, many or a size class.

J gene,V gene,clone size,D gene,CDR3 protein,CDR3 DNA
TRBJ1-2,TRBV7-9,-,-,CASSLGRPGRLFYGYTF,TGTGCCAGCAGCTTAGGGCGCCCAGGGCGGCTATTCTATGGCTACACCTTC
TRBJ1-2,TRBV4-3,once,-,CASSQEWQGHLSNYGYTF,TGCGCCAGCAGCCAAGAGTGGCAGGGACATCTGTCTAACTATGGCTACACCTTC
TRBJ2-1,TRBV30,-,TRBD2,CAWSVRREGGFELF,TGTGCCTGGAGTGTACGACGGGAGGGCGGGTTCGAGCTCTTC
TRBJ2-7,TRBV6-6,-,-,CASSYGQSSYEQYF,TGTGCCAGCAGTTACGGACAGAGCTCCTACGAGCAGTACTTC
TRBJ1-2,TRBV5-1,-,TRBD1,CASGGTAYGYTF,TGCGCCAGCGGGGGGACAGCCTATGGCTACACCTTC
TRBJ2-1,TRBV5-1,-,TRBD1,CASSLNRGQRNEQFF,TGCGCCAGCAGCTTGAACAGGGGGCAGAGAAATGAGCAGTTCTTC
TRBJ2-7,TRBV28,-,TRBD2,CASSSLAGSYEQYF,TGTGCCAGCAGTTCCCTAGCGGGCTCCTACGAGCAGTACTTC
TRBJ2-3,TRBV5-4,-,TRBD2,CASRRGVTDTQYF,TGTGCCAGCAGACGGGGGGTCACAGATACGCAGTATTTT
TRBJ2-7,TRBV5-8,once,-,CASSFDRDYEQYF,TGTGCCAGCAGCTTTGACAGAGACTACGAGCAGTACTTC
TRBJ2-1,TRBV11-2,-,-,CASTSGRGDEQFF,TGTGCCAGTACGAGCGGTCGAGGCGATGAGCAGTTCTTC
TRBJ2-5,TRBV19,-,TRBD1,CASSATGSGQETQYF,TGTGCCAGTAGTGCGACAGGGTCTGGGCAAGAGACCCAGTACTTC
TRBJ2-6,TRBV27,-,-,CASRITRASGANVLTF,TGTGCCAGCAGAATAACGAGGGCCTCTGGGGCCAACGTCCTGACTTTC
TRBJ2-5,TRBV5-3,-,TRBD2,CARSSGQGLAGAQETQYF,TGTGCCAGAAGCTCCGGACAGGGACTAGCGGGGGCACAAGAGACCCAGTACTTC
TRBJ2-5,TRBV27,once,TRBD1,CASSADRGYYEGQETQYF,TGTGCCAGCAGCGCGGACAGGGGATATTATGAGGGGCAAGAGACCCAGTACTTC
TRBJ1-5,TRBV25-1,medium-sized,-,CASSESTGPSQPQHF,TGTGCCAGCAGTGAATCAACAGGGCCGAGTCAGCCCCAGCATTTT
TRBJ2-2,TRBV13,-,TRBD2,CASSPRDSGASGELFF,TGTGCCAGCAGCCCCCGGGATAGCGGGGCGTCCGGGGAGCTGTTTTTT
TRBJ2-5,TRBV7-6,-,TRBD2,CASSPTGTSWETQYF,TGTGCCAGCAGCCCAACCGGGACTAGCTGGGAGACCCAGTACTTC
TRBJ2-1,TRBV2,few,TRBD1,CASSVTPGQGIYNEQFF,TGTGCCAGCAGTGTAACACCGGGACAGGGGATTTACAATGAGCAGTTCTTC
TRBJ2-2,TRBV5-5,-,TRBD2,CASSLSGGSGTGELFF,TGTGCCAGCAGCTTATCGGGCGGGAGTGGAACCGGGGAGCTGTTTTTT
TRBJ2-3,TRBV7-9,-,-,CSSSLRPQGDTQYF,TGTTCCAGCAGCTTACGGCCACAGGGAGATACGCAGTATTTT
TRBJ2-2,TRBV28,once,-,CASAPSVNTGELFF,TGTGCCAGCGCGCCTAGCGTAAACACCGGGGAGCTGTTTTTT
TRBJ1-3,TRBV18,-,-,CASSPRPDRGNTIYF,TGTGCCAGCTCACCGAGGCCCGACCGTGGAAACACCATATATTTT
TRBJ2-2,TRBV19,-,-,CASIEGLNAGELFF,TGTGCCAGTATAGAGGGCCTCAACGCCGGGGAGCTGTTTTTT
TRBJ2-6,TRBV5-1,-,TRBD1,CASSLNTGAGANVLTF,TGCGCCAGCAGCTTAAATACAGGGGCCGGGGCCAACGTCCTGACTTTC
TRBJ2-1,TRBV28,-,TRBD2,CASNRGGRRNNEQFF,TGTGCCAGTAATAGGGGCGGGAGGCGCAACAATGAGCAGTTCTTC
TRBJ2-1,TRBV29-1,few,-,CSVEVGGYNEQFF,TGCAGCGTTGAAGTAGGAGGATACAATGAGCAGTTCTTC
TRBJ1-5,TRBV6-1,-,TRBD1,CASSLRQGDQPQHF,TGTGCCAGCAGTCTAAGACAGGGCGATCAGCCCCAGCATTTT
TRBJ2-7,TRBV6-5,-,TRBD1,CASSAGTGGYEQYF,TGTGCCAGCAGTGCCGGGACAGGGGGTTACGAGCAGTACTTC
TRBJ2-5,TRBV5-6,-,TRBD2,CASSLVLADLQETQYF,TGTGCCAGCAGCTTGGTACTAGCGGACCTCCAAGAGACCCAGTACTTC
TRBJ1-5,TRBV6-1,-,-,CASREGGNQPQHF,TGTGCCAGCAGGGAGGGAGGGAATCAGCCCCAGCATTTT
TRBJ1-5,TRBV6-1,few,-,CASSGRGSQSSNQPQHF,TGTGCCAGCAGTGGGAGGGGCAGTCAAAGCAGCAATCAGCCCCAGCATTTT
TRBJ2-1,TRBV2,-,-,CASSNRLGISEQFF,TGTGCCAGCAGTAATCGACTAGGAATTAGTGAGCAGTTCTTC
TRBJ2-4,TRBV6-5,-,-,CASSSPKTANSQYF,TGTGCCAGCAGCTCGCCGAAAACAGCAAACAGTCAGTACTTC
TRBJ1-3,TRBV19,once,TRBD1,CASREAYRGSGNTIYF,TGTGCCAGTAGAGAAGCTTACAGGGGATCTGGAAACACCATATATTTT
TRBJ1-2,TRBV28,few,-,CASNPTSGGFYGYTF,TGTGCCAGCAATCCTACGTCGGGGGGTTTCTATGGCTACACCTTC
TRBJ2-3,TRBV7-9,-,TRBD1,CASSKHRQGAGTDTQYF,TGTGCCAGCAGCAAGCACCGACAGGGGGCTGGCACAGATACGCAGTATTTT
TRBJ2-3,TRBV11-3,-,-,CASSPRGGDDTQYF,TGTGCCAGCAGCCCGAGGGGGGGGGACGATACGCAGTATTTT